This T cell receptor beta chain was observed in a study of blood T cell repertoires in COVID-19. About the study: The origin of the acute and convalescent COVID-19 samples was the United States, Italy and Spain.

Authors' processing steps: Amplification from reference gene primers served as the basis for estimated nucleated cell counts. Profiling relied on immunoSEQ multiplex PCR, and the TCRdb table lists in-frame clones only, not all of them. V, J and clone size reflect that table, while D and trimming were determined from the DNA. The sample has about 170,000 clones; approximately 80% are singletons. CDR1 is SGHRS, CDR2 YFSETQ, per germline. The CDR3 totals 15 residues. After removal of 5 bases from V and 1 base from J, the junction contained 6 bases not matched to a gene. Membership in each cohort depended on participant-reported clinical history.

This sequence originates from a man between 45 and 60 years old who had recovered from COVID-19. Sequencing input: PBMCs or T cells enriched from blood (not recorded which). V gene TRBV5-1 combines with J gene TRBJ1-2; 9 positions match TRBD1. CDR3 DNA sequence: TGCGCCAGCAGAACTGGACAGGGGAATAACTATGGCTACACCTTC. Translated: CASRTGQGNNYGYTF.